These T cell receptor beta chains were read from a single sample in a study of T-cell reconstitution after alpha-beta-depleted transplantation in children. TCRdb itself ran the PCR reads through MiXCR, one entry per CDR3 protein. The repertoire holds 350,000 to 450,000 distinct CDR3 sequences, with roughly 14% as singletons. The material was PBMCs, obtained from the stem cell graft. The receptors stem from a human donor who donated a stem cell graft to a child with Fanconi anemia. CDR3s include the opening cysteine and the closing phenylalanine or tryptophan. A D gene is named only where the DNA matches it firmly. Clone size is given for some rows only: seen once, a few or many times, or a class if the clone is expanded.

CDR3 DNA: TGTGCCAGCAGCAAATTACGAAGGGACGCTGAGAGCGAGCAGTACTTC; CDR3 protein: CASSKLRRDAESEQYF; D gene: -; clone size: many; J gene: TRBJ2-7; V gene: TRBV7-9
CDR3 DNA: TGTGCCACCAGCCTAGACAGGGGGAACACTGAAGCTTTCTTT; CDR3 protein: CATSLDRGNTEAFF; D gene: TRBD1; clone size: -; J gene: TRBJ1-1; V gene: TRBV15
CDR3 DNA: TGCGCCAGCAAAGACGACCCCGCAACTAATGAAAAACTGTTTTTT; CDR3 protein: CASKDDPATNEKLFF; D gene: -; clone size: -; J gene: TRBJ1-4; V gene: TRBV5-1
CDR3 DNA: TGCGCCAGCAGCCAAGTGGTGGACACCGGGGAGCTGTTTTTT; CDR3 protein: CASSQVVDTGELFF; D gene: -; clone size: many; J gene: TRBJ2-2; V gene: TRBV4-3
CDR3 DNA: TGCGCCAGCAGCTTGGACGGCAGGGACACTGAAGCTTTCTTT; CDR3 protein: CASSLDGRDTEAFF; D gene: -; clone size: -; J gene: TRBJ1-1; V gene: TRBV5-1
CDR3 DNA: TGCGCCAGCAGCCAAAGGGGGGCCCGGGGCGGGGAGCTGTTTTTT; CDR3 protein: CASSQRGARGGELFF; D gene: -; clone size: few; J gene: TRBJ2-2; V gene: TRBV4-3
CDR3 DNA: TGTGCCAGCATCCACGCGGCGGGGAACACTGAAGCTTTCTTT; CDR3 protein: CASIHAAGNTEAFF; D gene: -; clone size: many; J gene: TRBJ1-1; V gene: TRBV6-2/TRBV6-3
CDR3 DNA: TGTGCCAGCAGTTACGGGACAGCTCGAACCGGGGAGCTGTTTTTT; CDR3 protein: CASSYGTARTGELFF; D gene: TRBD1; clone size: -; J gene: TRBJ2-2; V gene: TRBV6-5
CDR3 DNA: TGTGCCAGCAGGGGACAGCAACTCAATCAGCCCCAGCATTTT; CDR3 protein: CASRGQQLNQPQHF; D gene: TRBD1; clone size: many; J gene: TRBJ1-5; V gene: TRBV2
CDR3 DNA: TGCAGTGCTAATCCCGGGATGAAGAGGTCCTATGGCTACACCTTC; CDR3 protein: CSANPGMKRSYGYTF; D gene: -; clone size: -; J gene: TRBJ1-2; V gene: TRBV20-1
CDR3 DNA: TGTGCCAGCAGTTACGAGGGACTCTGGGGAAACACCATATATTTT; CDR3 protein: CASSYEGLWGNTIYF; D gene: -; clone size: few; J gene: TRBJ1-3; V gene: TRBV6-5
CDR3 DNA: TGTGCCAGCAAAATCAGGGGGCTCGCCGGGGAGCTGTTTTTT; CDR3 protein: CASKIRGLAGELFF; D gene: TRBD1; clone size: many; J gene: TRBJ2-2; V gene: TRBV7-9
CDR3 DNA: TGTGCCAGCAGCTTAGTTCCAGCGGGGGCCTCTTCCAGGAGGGATACGCAGTATTTT; CDR3 protein: CASSLVPAGASSRRDTQYF; D gene: TRBD2; clone size: -; J gene: TRBJ2-3; V gene: TRBV11-2
CDR3 DNA: TGCAGTGCTAGTGGGCCCGGGGCGGATCAGCCCCAGCATTTT; CDR3 protein: CSASGPGADQPQHF; D gene: -; clone size: many; J gene: TRBJ1-5; V gene: TRBV20-1
CDR3 DNA: TGTGCCAGCAGCGTCGGGGGGGCGTCCTACAATGAGCAGTTCTTC; CDR3 protein: CASSVGGASYNEQFF; D gene: TRBD2; clone size: -; J gene: TRBJ2-1; V gene: TRBV9
CDR3 DNA: TGTGCCAGTAAGACTAGTGGATACAATGAGCAGTTCTTC; CDR3 protein: CASKTSGYNEQFF; D gene: -; clone size: few; J gene: TRBJ2-1; V gene: TRBV19
CDR3 DNA: TGCGCCAGCAGCCAAGATCGAGCGTCTGGGGCCAACGTCCTGACTTTC; CDR3 protein: CASSQDRASGANVLTF; D gene: -; clone size: few; J gene: TRBJ2-6; V gene: TRBV4-3
CDR3 DNA: TGTGCCAGCACCCCAGGGGCAGGTCCCTACGAGCAGTACTTC; CDR3 protein: CASTPGAGPYEQYF; D gene: -; clone size: many; J gene: TRBJ2-7; V gene: TRBV12-3/TRBV12-4
CDR3 DNA: TGCGCCAGCAGCCGCACGGACAGGGGGAACACTGAAGCTTTCTTT; CDR3 protein: CASSRTDRGNTEAFF; D gene: TRBD1; clone size: few; J gene: TRBJ1-1; V gene: TRBV5-1
CDR3 DNA: TGCGCCAGCAGCATCGGGACTAGCGAAGAGACCCAGTACTTC; CDR3 protein: CASSIGTSEETQYF; D gene: TRBD2; clone size: few; J gene: TRBJ2-5; V gene: TRBV5-1
CDR3 DNA: TGTGCCAGCAGCCAATTCTCGGGGACAGGGATCTCACCCCTCCACTTT; CDR3 protein: CASSQFSGTGISPLHF; D gene: TRBD1; clone size: -; J gene: TRBJ1-6; V gene: TRBV3-1
CDR3 DNA: TGCAGTGCTAGTGGGGTGTACGGGGGGGGTATCAATGAGCAGTTCTTC; CDR3 protein: CSASGVYGGGINEQFF; D gene: TRBD2; clone size: -; J gene: TRBJ2-1; V gene: TRBV20-1
CDR3 DNA: TGTGCCAGCCAGGGTGGAGGGTCTGGGGCCAACGTCCTGACTTTC; CDR3 protein: CASQGGGSGANVLTF; D gene: -; clone size: few; J gene: TRBJ2-6; V gene: TRBV28
CDR3 DNA: TGTGCCACCAGCAGAGATCCTAGTGTTGGCACCGGGGAGCTGTTTTTT; CDR3 protein: CATSRDPSVGTGELFF; D gene: -; clone size: -; J gene: TRBJ2-2; V gene: TRBV15
CDR3 DNA: TGCGCCAGCAGCCAAGATGGAGGGAGGGAGAGCGGGGAGCTGTTTTTT; CDR3 protein: CASSQDGGRESGELFF; D gene: TRBD2; clone size: -; J gene: TRBJ2-2; V gene: TRBV4-3
CDR3 DNA: TGCGCCAGCAGCCAAGACACCAATGAGCAGTTCTTC; CDR3 protein: CASSQDTNEQFF; D gene: -; clone size: -; J gene: TRBJ2-1; V gene: TRBV4-3
CDR3 DNA: TGTGCCAGCGGCCGGGGAGGGATGAACACTGAAGCTTTCTTT; CDR3 protein: CASGRGGMNTEAFF; D gene: -; clone size: -; J gene: TRBJ1-1; V gene: TRBV3-1
CDR3 DNA: TGTGCCAGCATGGGGGCTGCGAACACCGGGGAGCTGTTTTTT; CDR3 protein: CASMGAANTGELFF; D gene: -; clone size: -; J gene: TRBJ2-2; V gene: TRBV12-3/TRBV12-4
CDR3 DNA: TGCAGTGCTAGAGATCGATCGACAGCAACTAATGAAAAACTGTTTTTT; CDR3 protein: CSARDRSTATNEKLFF; D gene: -; clone size: -; J gene: TRBJ1-4; V gene: TRBV20-1
CDR3 DNA: TGTGCCAGCAGCTTCGGACTAGCGGGGGGCACAGATACGCAGTATTTT; CDR3 protein: CASSFGLAGGTDTQYF; D gene: TRBD2; clone size: -; J gene: TRBJ2-3; V gene: TRBV7-2
CDR3 DNA: TGTGCCAGCAGACCTAGCGGGGGGGCGGGGAATGAGCAGTTCTTC; CDR3 protein: CASRPSGGAGNEQFF; D gene: TRBD2; clone size: many; J gene: TRBJ2-1; V gene: TRBV6-4
CDR3 DNA: TGCGCCAGCAGCCTGTATGACGTGAACACTGAAGCTTTCTTT; CDR3 protein: CASSLYDVNTEAFF; D gene: -; clone size: few; J gene: TRBJ1-1; V gene: TRBV5-1
CDR3 DNA: TGTGCCAGCAGTTGGCAGCTTAATGGCTACACCTTC; CDR3 protein: CASSWQLNGYTF; D gene: -; clone size: -; J gene: TRBJ1-2; V gene: TRBV28
CDR3 DNA: TGCGCCAGCAGCTTGGCGGGCCTTGGGTACTATGGCTACACCTTC; CDR3 protein: CASSLAGLGYYGYTF; D gene: -; clone size: many; J gene: TRBJ1-2; V gene: TRBV5-1
CDR3 DNA: TGCAGTGCTCCGATCAACACTGAAGCTTTCTTT; CDR3 protein: CSAPINTEAFF; D gene: -; clone size: few; J gene: TRBJ1-1; V gene: TRBV20-1
CDR3 DNA: TGCGCCAGCAGCGCGGACGGTCGCTATGGCTACACCTTC; CDR3 protein: CASSADGRYGYTF; D gene: -; clone size: -; J gene: TRBJ1-2; V gene: TRBV5-1
CDR3 DNA: TGCAGTGCCCCGGTGCGCGGAGTGAGCTCCTACAATGAGCAGTTCTTC; CDR3 protein: CSAPVRGVSSYNEQFF; D gene: -; clone size: -; J gene: TRBJ2-1; V gene: TRBV20-1
CDR3 DNA: TGCAGCGTTGAACCGGGACTAGGATCCAGCTCCTACAATGAGCAGTTCTTC; CDR3 protein: CSVEPGLGSSSYNEQFF; D gene: TRBD2; clone size: few; J gene: TRBJ2-1; V gene: TRBV29-1
CDR3 DNA: TGCGCCAGCAGCTTACAGGGCAACCAAGAGACCCAGTACTTC; CDR3 protein: CASSLQGNQETQYF; D gene: -; clone size: many; J gene: TRBJ2-5; V gene: TRBV5-1
CDR3 DNA: TGTGCCAGCATTAGAACGGATTACCAAGAGACCCAGTACTTC; CDR3 protein: CASIRTDYQETQYF; D gene: -; clone size: -; J gene: TRBJ2-5; V gene: TRBV2
CDR3 DNA: TGTGCCAGCAGTTTATCGGTGGATCAGCCCCAGCATTTT; CDR3 protein: CASSLSVDQPQHF; D gene: -; clone size: many; J gene: TRBJ1-5; V gene: TRBV27
CDR3 DNA: TGTGCCAGCAGCTTATCCGAGGCGCACACTGAAGCTTTCTTT; CDR3 protein: CASSLSEAHTEAFF; D gene: -; clone size: -; J gene: TRBJ1-1; V gene: TRBV7-9
CDR3 DNA: TGTGCTAGTGCCTTTCAACTCCCGGGGCCTCGAGGCACCGGGGAGCTGTTTTTT; CDR3 protein: CASAFQLPGPRGTGELFF; D gene: -; clone size: few; J gene: TRBJ2-2; V gene: TRBV12-5